The sequence of this TCR beta chain was determined in a study of human T cells and chemical hapten exposure. Study-level points and caveats: The presence of alopecia in the donors means their immune response may differ from healthy people's.

Time point specified: patch test 1, 2 weeks after DPC sensitization. Treatment of the sample: therapeutic diphenylcyclopropenone sensitization with weekly scalp DPC. This clonotype has just a few counts. Its antigen is not known. Trimming stripped 5 bases from V and 2 bases from J, with 12 bases between. The germline CDR1 and CDR2 sequences are SGHDN and FVKESK. The CDR3 covers 14 residues. The library attached unique molecular identifiers to individual cDNA molecules. In TCRdb, the RACE reads were re-called with MiXCR into one record per CDR3 protein. Of 70,000 to 80,000 distinct CDR3 sequences listed, around a third are singletons.

This clonotype originated in a man aged 35 to 55 with alopecia areata. Some clones in this sample may be carry-over from other donors' samples. This sequence joins TRBV14 and TRBJ2-5, with D possibly called TRBD1 or TRBD2 (6 bases each). The input for sequencing was whole blood, taken in connection with sensitization to the hapten diphenylcyclopropenone (DPC). CDR3 coding DNA: TGTGCCAGCAGCGAAGGGGGGTGGCAAGAGACCCAGTACTTC. Amino acid sequence: CASSEGGWQETQYF. Full variable domain (outside the CDR3, taken from reference TRBV14 and TRBJ2-5): EAGVTQFPSHSVIEKGQTVTLRCDPISGHDNLYWYRRVMGKEIKFLLHFVKESKQDESGMPNNRFLAERTGGTYSTLKVQPAELEDSGVYFCASSEGGWQETQYFGPGTRLLVL.